This T cell receptor (beta chain) was recorded in a study of T cell repertoires in cytomegalovirus infection. Turning to this clonotype: Its antigen is as yet unknown.

V shed 3 bases and J 4 bases; nucleotides not matched to a gene: 7. In germline, CDR1 is MNHEY, CDR2 SMNVEV (reference sequence). The CDR3 length is 15 residues. TCRdb passed the reads through MiXCR, listing each CDR3 protein once. The data contain 200,000 to 250,000 distinct CDR3 sequences, roughly two fifths of them singletons. This TCR was sampled from a human donor in good health (CMV status not recorded). Some clones in this sample may be carry-over from other donors' samples. The sample here was CD8+ T cells from cultured PBMCs, taken from culture after CMV antigen stimulation. The gene calls are TRBV27 and TRBJ2-3; 7 positions agree with TRBD2. CDR3 DNA: TGTGCCAGCAGTTTGACGACGGGGGGTGCAGATACGCAGTATTTT. Translation: CASSLTTGGADTQYF.